These T cell receptor beta chains were read from a single sample in a study of CD8+ T cells in alopecia areata. Sequencing used immunoSEQ multiplex PCR; TCRdb keeps in-frame clones, though not all of them. Among around 140,000 clones listed, 85% to 90% were seen once. The starting material was CD8+ T cells sorted from blood, obtained at week 0. The receptors come from a human donor with alopecia areata. Both conserved end residues are part of each CDR3. A D gene is named only where the DNA matches it firmly. The size of a clone is reported for some rows only, either as once, few or many, or as a class for expanded clones.

NA | NA | TRBJ2-1 | TRBV9 | CASSASGTDYNEQFF | TGTGCCAGCAGCGCTTCCGGGACTGACTACAATGAGCAGTTCTTC
NA | TRBD1 | TRBJ2-7 | TRBV12-5 | CASGWGQTYEQYF | TGTGCTAGTGGTTGGGGACAGACCTACGAGCAGTACTTC
NA | TRBD1 | TRBJ2-7 | TRBV10-3 | CAISGGTGVNYEQYF | TGTGCCATCAGTGGCGGGACAGGGGTCAACTACGAGCAGTACTTC
NA | TRBD1 | TRBJ2-7 | TRBV27 | CASSPRDSSYEQYF | TGTGCCAGCAGTCCCCGGGACAGTTCCTACGAGCAGTACTTC
few | NA | TRBJ1-2 | TRBV9 | CASSVGTSANYGYTF | TGTGCCAGCAGCGTCGGGACATCGGCTAACTATGGCTACACCTTC
NA | NA | TRBJ2-1 | TRBV30 | CAWSVFGYGSGEQFF | TGTGCCTGGAGTGTTTTTGGCTACGGGTCCGGTGAGCAGTTCTTC
NA | NA | TRBJ2-7 | TRBV7-9 | CASRRGGGYEQYF | TGTGCCAGCAGAAGAGGGGGTGGCTACGAGCAGTACTTC
NA | NA | TRBJ2-2 | TRBV29-1 | CSVEVWSQTNTGELFF | TGCAGCGTTGAAGTGTGGTCACAGACGAACACCGGGGAGCTGTTTTTT
NA | NA | TRBJ2-1 | TRBV6-1 | CASVGADEQFF | TGTGCCAGCGTCGGAGCCGATGAGCAGTTCTTC
NA | TRBD1 | TRBJ1-1 | TRBV27 | CASSPRDSLTEAFF | TGTGCCAGCAGTCCCCGGGACAGCCTCACTGAAGCTTTCTTT
NA | NA | TRBJ2-1 | TRBV10-3 | CAISETDGESSYNEQFF | TGTGCCATCAGTGAGACGGACGGGGAGAGCTCCTACAATGAGCAGTTCTTC
NA | NA | TRBJ2-2 | TRBV7-7 | CASSFTGTGELFF | TGTGCTAGCAGCTTCACTGGGACCGGGGAGCTGTTTTTT
NA | NA | TRBJ2-7 | TRBV5-6 | CASSLGQSYEQYF | TGTGCCAGCAGCTTGGGACAGAGCTACGAGCAGTACTTC
once | NA | TRBJ2-7 | TRBV2 | CASGDPSEQYF | TGTGCCAGCGGGGACCCGAGCGAGCAGTACTTC
few | NA | TRBJ2-3 | TRBV7-9 | CASSPATDTQYF | TGTGCCAGCAGCCCGGCGACAGATACGCAGTATTTT
NA | TRBD2 | TRBJ2-1 | TRBV6-6 | CASSPSGTSGKYEQFF | TGTGCCAGCAGTCCCTCCGGGACTAGCGGGAAATATGAGCAGTTCTTC
NA | NA | TRBJ1-1 | TRBV15 | CATSEYTEAFF | TGTGCCACCAGCGAGTACACTGAAGCTTTCTTT
NA | NA | TRBJ1-5 | TRBV29-1 | CSVDQGSNQPQHF | TGCAGCGTTGACCAGGGGAGCAATCAGCCCCAGCATTTT
NA | NA | TRBJ1-1 | TRBV6-5 | CASSHQGEAFF | TGTGCCAGCAGTCACCAGGGAGAAGCTTTCTTT
NA | NA | TRBJ2-3 | TRBV4-2 | CASSQERAPDTQYF | TGTGCCAGCAGCCAAGAGCGGGCACCAGATACGCAGTATTTT
NA | NA | TRBJ1-2 | TRBV5-6 | CASSFLSENYGYTF | TGTGCCAGCAGCTTCCTATCGGAAAACTATGGCTACACCTTC
NA | TRBD1 | TRBJ2-7 | TRBV14 | CASSHPKQGGSYEQCF | TGTGCCAGCAGCCACCCTAAACAGGGGGGCTCCTACGAGCAGTGCTTC
NA | NA | TRBJ2-1 | TRBV27 | CASSFTGNEQFF | TGTGCCAGCAGTTTTACGGGTAATGAGCAGTTCTTC
NA | NA | TRBJ2-7 | TRBV9 | CASSADSYEQYF | TGTGCCAGCAGCGCCGACAGCTACGAGCAGTACTTC
NA | TRBD1 | TRBJ1-2 | TRBV7-9 | CASSSRDRVNYGYTF | TGTGCCAGCAGCTCCCGGGACAGGGTGAACTATGGCTACACCTTC
once | NA | TRBJ2-1 | TRBV5-4 | CASSLGGYEQFF | TGTGCCAGCAGCTTGGGCGGCTATGAGCAGTTCTTC
NA | TRBD2 | TRBJ2-1 | TRBV19 | CASSISLAGEKGWNEQFF | TGTGCCAGTAGTATTTCCCTAGCGGGAGAAAAGGGTTGGAATGAGCAGTTCTTC
once | NA | TRBJ1-5 | TRBV15 | CATSGGRTNQPQHF | TGTGCCACCAGCGGAGGACGGACAAATCAGCCCCAGCATTTT
NA | NA | TRBJ2-3 | TRBV9 | CASSVFSGDTDTQYF | TGTGCCAGCAGCGTTTTCTCGGGGGACACAGATACGCAGTATTTT
NA | TRBD2 | TRBJ2-3 | TRBV7-8 | CASSLADSGMGTDTQYF | TGTGCCAGCAGCCTAGCGGATAGCGGGATGGGGACAGATACGCAGTATTTT
NA | NA | TRBJ2-7 | TRBV25-1 | CASSEGNLYEQYF | TGTGCCAGCAGTGAAGGCAACCTCTACGAGCAGTACTTC
NA | NA | TRBJ2-7 | TRBV5-1 | CASSLGMGTTYEQYF | TGCGCCAGCAGCTTGGGGATGGGTACGACCTACGAGCAGTACTTC
once | NA | TRBJ1-1 | TRBV19 | CASRIYAENTEAFF | TGTGCCAGTAGGATATATGCAGAGAACACTGAAGCTTTCTTT
NA | NA | TRBJ2-5 | TRBV27 | CASSPLPTEQETQYF | TGTGCCAGCAGTCCGCTCCCGACAGAACAAGAGACCCAGTACTTC
NA | NA | TRBJ2-7 | TRBV15 | CATSRDRGLYEQYF | TGTGCCACCAGCAGAGACAGGGGCCTGTACGAGCAGTACTTC
NA | NA | TRBJ2-1 | TRBV27 | CASSSQFSSEGEQFF | TGTGCCAGCAGTTCACAATTTTCTAGCGAGGGTGAGCAGTTCTTC
NA | NA | TRBJ2-7 | TRBV29-1 | CSVTTVLYEQYF | TGCAGCGTGACAACAGTACTCTACGAGCAGTACTTC
NA | NA | TRBJ2-1 | TRBV7-9 | CASSWARRVDEQFF | TGTGCCAGCAGCTGGGCCCGGAGGGTCGATGAGCAGTTCTTC
NA | NA | TRBJ1-1 | TRBV6-5 | CASRFITDTEAFF | TGTGCCAGCAGGTTTATCACGGACACTGAAGCTTTCTTT
NA | TRBD1 | TRBJ1-2 | TRBV9 | CASSVAGGRGHGYTF | TGTGCCAGCAGCGTAGCGGGGGGAAGGGGGCATGGCTACACCTTC
NA | NA | TRBJ2-5 | TRBV9 | CASSGTEETQYF | TGTGCCAGCAGCGGGACAGAAGAGACCCAGTACTTC